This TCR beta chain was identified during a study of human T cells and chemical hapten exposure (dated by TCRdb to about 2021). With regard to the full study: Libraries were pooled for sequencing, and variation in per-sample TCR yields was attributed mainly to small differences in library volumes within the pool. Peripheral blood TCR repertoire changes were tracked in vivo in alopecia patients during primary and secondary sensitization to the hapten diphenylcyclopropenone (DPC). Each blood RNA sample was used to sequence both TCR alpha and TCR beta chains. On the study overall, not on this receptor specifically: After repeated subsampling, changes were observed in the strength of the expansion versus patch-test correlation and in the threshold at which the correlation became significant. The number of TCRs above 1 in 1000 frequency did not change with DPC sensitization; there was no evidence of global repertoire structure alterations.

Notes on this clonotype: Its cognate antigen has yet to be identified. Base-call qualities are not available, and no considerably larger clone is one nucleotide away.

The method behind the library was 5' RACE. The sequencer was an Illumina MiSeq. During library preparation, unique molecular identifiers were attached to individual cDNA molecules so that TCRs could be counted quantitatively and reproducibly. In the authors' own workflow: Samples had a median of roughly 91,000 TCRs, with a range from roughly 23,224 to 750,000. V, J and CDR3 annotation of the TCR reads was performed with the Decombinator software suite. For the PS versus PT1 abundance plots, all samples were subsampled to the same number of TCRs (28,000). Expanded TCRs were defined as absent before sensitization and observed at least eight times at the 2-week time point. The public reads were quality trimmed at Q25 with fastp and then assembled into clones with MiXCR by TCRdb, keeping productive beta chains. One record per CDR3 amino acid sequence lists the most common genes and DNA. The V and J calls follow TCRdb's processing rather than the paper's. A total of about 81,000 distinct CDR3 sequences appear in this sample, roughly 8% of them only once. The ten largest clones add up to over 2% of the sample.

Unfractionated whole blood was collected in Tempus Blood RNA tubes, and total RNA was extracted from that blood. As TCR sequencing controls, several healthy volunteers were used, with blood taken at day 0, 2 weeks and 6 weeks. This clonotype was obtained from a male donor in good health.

For the CDR3, the sequence is CASSQRSLDTQYF. DNA sequence: TGTGCCAGCAGCCAGCGATCTCTGGATACGCAGTATTTT. The sequence joins TRBV14 to TRBJ2-3, with no confidently assigned D gene. The CDR3 goes from the cysteine to the phenylalanine over 13 residues. The only DNA kept is the CDR3, 39 bases in frame from the first base. Via the germline V gene, CDR1 is SGHDN and CDR2 FVKESK. A distance of 10 bases separates the germline ends of V and J, which lose 3 bases and 6 bases respectively.